This T cell receptor beta chain was documented in a study of regulatory T cells in long-lasting Graves disease. This clonotype was counted at least ten times. The target antigen is unknown. V gave up 1 base and J gave up 2 bases, with 16 bases separating them. The V gene's germline CDR1 is SGHTA and CDR2 FQGNSA. The CDR3 is 17 residues long. General study results and limits: There were preferences for TRBV28, TRBJ1-2 and TRBJ2-5 in persistent disease. Whereas new patients shared some 990 public clonotypes, persistent patients shared more, at 2,500 to 3,500.

Arm-PCR of CDR3 regions and iRepertoire HTBI primers were used to build TCR beta libraries. MiXCR was run by TCRdb on the multiplex PCR reads, yielding one entry per CDR3 protein. Found here are about 210,000 distinct CDR3 sequences, around 20% of them singletons; the top ten hold 10% to 15%. Time point of the sample: newly diagnosed GD, antithyroid drugs for less than 3 months. PBMC-extracted RNA yielded the TCR library. These data were also filed under a second study, of T cells in Graves' hyperthyroidism and ophthalmopathy. From that report: Clinicians diagnosed patients from clinical symptoms, serum thyroxine and TRAb, thyroid ultrasound and orbital computed tomography.

The sequencing used peripheral blood mononuclear cells (PBMCs), collected at new diagnosis, from a patient treated with antithyroid drugs. This sequence joins TRBV7-2 and TRBJ2-3; possible D gene TRBD2, 5 bases. The origin of this receptor is a woman aged 25 to 39 with Graves disease. In DNA form, the CDR3 reads TGTGCCAGCAGCTTAGAGGGAGACTACAGCCTCACAGATACGCAGTATTTT. This gives the protein CASSLEGDYSLTDTQYF.